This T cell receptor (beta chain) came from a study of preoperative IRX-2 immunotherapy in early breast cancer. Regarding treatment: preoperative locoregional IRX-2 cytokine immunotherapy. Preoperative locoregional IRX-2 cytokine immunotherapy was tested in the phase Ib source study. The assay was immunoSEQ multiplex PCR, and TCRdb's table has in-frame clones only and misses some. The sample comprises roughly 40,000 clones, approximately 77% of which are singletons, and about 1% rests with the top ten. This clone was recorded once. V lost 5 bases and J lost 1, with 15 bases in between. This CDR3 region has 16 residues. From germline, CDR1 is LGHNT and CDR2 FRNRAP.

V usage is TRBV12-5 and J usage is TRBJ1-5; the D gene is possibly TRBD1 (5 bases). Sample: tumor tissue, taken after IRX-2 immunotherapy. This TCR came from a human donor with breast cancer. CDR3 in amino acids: CASGPRGGVSNQPQHF. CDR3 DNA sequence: TGTGCTAGTGGTCCGAGGGGAGGGGTGAGCAATCAGCCCCAGCATTTT.